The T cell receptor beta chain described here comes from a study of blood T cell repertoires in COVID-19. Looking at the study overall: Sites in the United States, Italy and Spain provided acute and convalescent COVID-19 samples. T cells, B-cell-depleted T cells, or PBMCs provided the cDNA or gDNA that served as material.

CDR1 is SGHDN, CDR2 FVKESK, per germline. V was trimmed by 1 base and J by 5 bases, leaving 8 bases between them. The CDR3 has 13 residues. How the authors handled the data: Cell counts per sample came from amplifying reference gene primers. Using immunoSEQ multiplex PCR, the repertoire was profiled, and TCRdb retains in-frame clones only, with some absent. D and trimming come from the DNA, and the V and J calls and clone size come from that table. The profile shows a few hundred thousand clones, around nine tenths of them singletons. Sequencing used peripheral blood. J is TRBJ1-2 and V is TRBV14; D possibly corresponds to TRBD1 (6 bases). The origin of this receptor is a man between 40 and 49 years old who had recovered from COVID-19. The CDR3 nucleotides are TGTGCCAGCAGCCAAGTGGGGGCGTATGGCTACACCTTC. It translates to CASSQVGAYGYTF.